Listed below are T cell receptor beta chains from one sample, sequenced in a study of PD-1 blockade in mismatch repair-deficient tumors. Produced via immunoSEQ multiplex PCR; TCRdb's table is partial and in-frame only. The sample records 100,000 or so clones, 82% being singletons. The source was peripheral blood, collected about 33 weeks after starting pembrolizumab. All receptors come from an adult with mismatch repair-deficient cancer. Each CDR3 is given with its conserved first and last residue. D genes are given only for firm matches. Clone sizes are given selectively: once, few, many, or a class where the clone is expanded.

>TRBJ1-2|NA|NA|TRBV7-2
TGTGCCAGCAGCTTTGAGGGGGTCTATGGCTACACCTTC
CASSFEGVYGYTF
>TRBJ1-2|NA|NA|TRBV30
TGTGCCTGGAGAGGCTGGGGAGAATATGGCTACACCTTC
CAWRGWGEYGYTF
>TRBJ2-1|NA|NA|TRBV5-4
TGTGCCAGCAGCTTGGACCAGGGAAGAGACAATGAGCAGTTCTTC
CASSLDQGRDNEQFF
>TRBJ2-1|TRBD2|NA|TRBV5-1
TGCGCCAGCAGCCCAAGACTAGCGGGAGCTGTAAATGAGCAGTTCTTC
CASSPRLAGAVNEQFF
>TRBJ1-1|NA|NA|TRBV2
TGTGCCAGCAGTCAGGGGAACACTGAAGCTTTCTTT
CASSQGNTEAFF
>TRBJ1-2|NA|few|TRBV5-6
TGTGCCAGCAGCCTCTACATGGGAGAAGATGGCTACACCTTC
CASSLYMGEDGYTF
>TRBJ2-3|NA|once|TRBV11-3
TGTGCCAGCAGCTTAGACGGGACAAAAGATACGCAGTATTTT
CASSLDGTKDTQYF
>TRBJ2-2|NA|NA|TRBV9
TGTGCCAGCAGCACACTACCGACAGGGAACACCGGGGAGCTGTTTTTT
CASSTLPTGNTGELFF
>TRBJ2-3|NA|NA|TRBV20-1
TGCAGTGCTAGACTAGGTGATACGCAGTATTTT
CSARLGDTQYF
>TRBJ2-7|TRBD1|NA|TRBV5-1
TGCGCCAGCAGCTCCGGGACAGGGGAGGTTAACTACGAGCAGTACTTC
CASSSGTGEVNYEQYF
>TRBJ2-5|NA|once|TRBV2
TGTGCCAGCACCAGGGGAGGCCAAGAGACCCAGTACTTC
CASTRGGQETQYF
>TRBJ1-1|NA|NA|TRBV5-1
TGCGCCAGCAGCCAGACAGGAGCTAACACTGAAGCTTTCTTT
CASSQTGANTEAFF
>TRBJ2-1|NA|NA|TRBV6-5
TGTGCCAGCAGCACAGGGTTAGGGGAGCAGTTCTTC
CASSTGLGEQFF
>TRBJ1-2|NA|NA|TRBV29-1
NA
CSVAGGATF
>TRBJ2-1|TRBD1|NA|TRBV7-3
TGTGCCAGCAGCTTAGCAAAAGGTCAGGGGGCAGGGAATGAGCAGTTCTTC
CASSLAKGQGAGNEQFF
>TRBJ2-1|TRBD2|NA|TRBV27
TGTGCCAGCGGGGGGTCGGGAGGGTATAATGAGCAGTTCTTC
CASGGSGGYNEQFF
>TRBJ2-1|TRBD1|NA|TRBV27
TGTGCCAGCAGTTTATTTTCGGACAGGGCCTACAATGAGCAGTTCTTC
CASSLFSDRAYNEQFF
>TRBJ1-2|TRBD1|few|TRBV19
TGTGCCAGTATGGGGACAGTGTCCTATGGCTACACCTTC
CASMGTVSYGYTF
>TRBJ2-1|NA|NA|TRBV7-2
TGTGCCAGCAGCTTACAAGGGGCACCCTTGGGGTACAATGAGCAGTTCTTC
CASSLQGAPLGYNEQFF
>TRBJ1-4|NA|NA|TRBV7-9
TGTGCCAGCAGCCGGGGGAGACAGGCAACTAATGAAAAACTGTTTTTT
CASSRGRQATNEKLFF
>TRBJ1-5|TRBD1|NA|TRBV5-1
TGCGCCAGCAGCTTGGGGGGACAGAGCAATCAGCCCCAGCATTTT
CASSLGGQSNQPQHF
>TRBJ1-2|NA|once|TRBV5-6
TGTGCCAGCAGCTTGGCCTGGGGAGGGGAGAACTATGGCTACACCTTC
CASSLAWGGENYGYTF
>TRBJ2-7|NA|NA|TRBV5-1
TGCGCCAGCAGTTTTCTAAGGGCAAACACCTACGAGCAGTACTTC
CASSFLRANTYEQYF
>TRBJ2-3|NA|NA|TRBV19
TGTGCCAGCAGCCGCTCCCCGGGGGATACGCAGTATTTT
CASSRSPGDTQYF
>TRBJ2-7|NA|NA|TRBV6-1
TGTGCCAGCAGTGGCGGCAGAGCCTACGAGCAGTACTTC
CASSGGRAYEQYF
>TRBJ2-1|NA|NA|TRBV11-3
TGTGCCAGCAGCTTAAGGAGCGGCGGGGGCCGTGACGAGCAGTTCTTC
CASSLRSGGGRDEQFF
>TRBJ1-1|NA|once|TRBV2
TGTGCCAGCGCGGCCCTACAGGGATACACTGAAGCTTTCTTT
CASAALQGYTEAFF
>TRBJ2-1|TRBD1|NA|TRBV7-9
TGTGCCAGCAGCGAGGGACAGCTCTACAATGAGCAGTTCTTC
CASSEGQLYNEQFF
>TRBJ1-5|TRBD1|NA|TRBV7-8
TGTGCCAGCAGCGCACAGACAGGGGTGGGGGGCAATCAGCCCCAGCATTTT
CASSAQTGVGGNQPQHF
>TRBJ2-2|TRBD1|NA|TRBV11-2
TGTGCCAGCAGCACGAGGACAGGGGCCACCGGGGAGCTGTTTTTT
CASSTRTGATGELFF
>TRBJ2-2|TRBD2|NA|TRBV7-9
TGTGCCAGCAGCTCTTACGTTAGCGGGAGCAGAACCGGGGAGCTGTTTTTT
CASSSYVSGSRTGELFF
>TRBJ2-1|TRBD1|NA|TRBV18
TGTGCCAGCTCACGACTGACCGGGACAGGCCGGACCGCATACAATGAGCAGTTCTTC
CASSRLTGTGRTAYNEQFF
>TRBJ1-1|TRBD1|NA|TRBV19
TGTGCCAGTAGTTCGCCGGGACAGGCCATGAACACTGAAGCTTTCTTT
CASSSPGQAMNTEAFF
>TRBJ2-7|NA|few|TRBV7-9
TGTGCCAGCAGCAGAACCGGCTACGAGCAGTACTTC
CASSRTGYEQYF
>TRBJ1-3|TRBD1|NA|TRBV7-3
TGTGCCAGCAGCTTGACAGGGGTAGGAAACACCATATATTTT
CASSLTGVGNTIYF
>TRBJ1-5|NA|once|TRBV19
TGTGCCAGTAGTAAGACAGGCCAATCGAGCAATCAGCCCCAGCATTTT
CASSKTGQSSNQPQHF
>TRBJ2-2|NA|NA|TRBV5-3
TGTGCCAGAAGCTTGAGGCAGACAACGAACACCGGGGAGCTGTTTTTT
CARSLRQTTNTGELFF
>TRBJ2-1|TRBD2|NA|TRBV27
TGTGCCAGCAGTTTATACCTAGCGGGAGGGCCGGATGAGCAGTTCTTC
CASSLYLAGGPDEQFF
>TRBJ2-2|NA|NA|TRBV7-2
TGTGCCAGCACCCTAAACACAGGGAGGGCCGGGGAGCTGTTTTTT
CASTLNTGRAGELFF
>TRBJ2-2|TRBD2|few|TRBV9
TGTGCCAGCAGCTCTAGACTAGCGGGAGGGGTCGGGGAGCTGTTTTTT
CASSSRLAGGVGELFF
>TRBJ2-7|NA|NA|TRBV9
TGTGCCAGCAGCGTTGAGAGGGAGAGGGACGAGCAGTACTTC
CASSVERERDEQYF
>TRBJ1-5|NA|NA|TRBV2
TGTGCCAGCAGTGAAGGGAAGGGGGGCAATCAGCCCCAGCATTTT
CASSEGKGGNQPQHF
>TRBJ1-1|TRBD1|NA|TRBV27
TGTGCCAGCAGTTTACGACCCAGGGGGGACACTGAAGCTTTCTTT
CASSLRPRGDTEAFF
>TRBJ2-5|TRBD1|few|TRBV6-1
TGTGCCAGCAGTGACCCAGGGGGACAAGAGACCCAGTACTTC
CASSDPGGQETQYF
>TRBJ2-7|TRBD2|NA|TRBV10-3
TGTGCCACCTCAGGGACTAGCGGGGTCTACGAGCAGTACTTC
CATSGTSGVYEQYF
>TRBJ1-5|NA|NA|TRBV2
TGTGCCAGCAGTGGAGAGTATAGCAATCAGCCCCAGCATTTT
CASSGEYSNQPQHF
>TRBJ2-1|NA|NA|TRBV5-1
TGCGCCAGCAGCTTGGCCCGGGGTGCAGGGGATGAGCAGTTCTTC
CASSLARGAGDEQFF
>TRBJ2-3|NA|NA|TRBV4-2
TGTGCCAGCAGCCAAGACCTGTCTGCGGTGACCGCCACAGATACGCAGTATTTT
CASSQDLSAVTATDTQYF
>TRBJ2-3|NA|once|TRBV11-2
TGTGCCAGCAGAACCCATGGCCTCCCCACAGATACGCAGTATTTT
CASRTHGLPTDTQYF